The source of this T cell receptor (beta chain) is a study of early T cells in non-severe SARS-CoV-2 infection. The study, taken as a whole, reports: Sequences matched to VDJdb favored anti-spike CD8 responses, while private and CD4 specificities were missed.

TCRdb recomputed calls from the 5' RACE reads with MiXCR, one row per CDR3 protein. This table has 65,000 to 95,000 distinct CDR3 sequences, more than 9% appearing once. About this clonotype itself: The antigen is undetermined.

The germline CDR1 and CDR2 sequences are MDHEN and SYDVKM. The CDR3 is 14 residues long. Germline trimming cut 3 bases from V and 7 bases from J; bases unmatched to any gene: 6. The sample comprised whole blood. V usage is TRBV28 and J usage is TRBJ2-1; TRBD2 matches 7 bases. The sequence derives from an adult who was a healthcare worker with PCR-confirmed SARS-CoV-2 infection or an uninfected control (not recorded which). For the CDR3, the DNA is TGTGCCAGCAGTTTTGCGGGAGCGGATAATGAGCAGTTCTTC. Its protein product is CASSFAGADNEQFF. Full variable domain (remainder filled in from reference TRBV28 and TRBJ2-1): DVKVTQSSRYLVKRTGEKVFLECVQDMDHENMFWYRQDPGLGLRLIYFSYDVKMKEKGDIPEGYSVSREKKERFSLILESASTNQTSMYLCASSFAGADNEQFFGPGTRLTVL.